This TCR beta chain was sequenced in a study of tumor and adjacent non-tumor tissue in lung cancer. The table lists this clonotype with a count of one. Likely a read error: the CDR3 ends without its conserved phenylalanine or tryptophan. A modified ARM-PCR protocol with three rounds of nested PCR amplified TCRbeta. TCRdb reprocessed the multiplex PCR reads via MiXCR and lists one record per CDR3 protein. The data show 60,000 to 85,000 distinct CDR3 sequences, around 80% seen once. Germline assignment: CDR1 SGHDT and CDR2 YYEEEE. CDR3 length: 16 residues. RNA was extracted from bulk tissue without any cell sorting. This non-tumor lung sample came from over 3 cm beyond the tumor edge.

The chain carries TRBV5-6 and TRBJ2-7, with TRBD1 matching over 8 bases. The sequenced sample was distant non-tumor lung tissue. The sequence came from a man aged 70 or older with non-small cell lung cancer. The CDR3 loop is CACSSVVRDRTYEQYL. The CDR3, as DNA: TGTGCCTGCAGCTCCGTTGTCCGGGACAGGACATACGAGCAGTACCTC.